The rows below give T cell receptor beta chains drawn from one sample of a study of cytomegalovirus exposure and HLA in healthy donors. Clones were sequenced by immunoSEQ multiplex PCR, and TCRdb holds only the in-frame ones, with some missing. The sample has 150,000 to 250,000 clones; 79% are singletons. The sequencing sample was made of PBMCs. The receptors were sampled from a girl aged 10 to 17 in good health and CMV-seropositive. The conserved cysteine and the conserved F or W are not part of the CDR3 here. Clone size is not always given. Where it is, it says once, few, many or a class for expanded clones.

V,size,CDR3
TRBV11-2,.,ASSLAFAGGPYEQY
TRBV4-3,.,ASSPSGLIPNYGYT
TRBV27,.,ASRNPGGESYNEQF
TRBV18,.,ASSPRGAGALH
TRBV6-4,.,ASSEGPGGPDTQY
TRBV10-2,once,ASRSGMNTEAF
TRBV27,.,ATTGGSGGYT
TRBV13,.,ASSPSPGQGRDEQY
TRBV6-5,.,ASSWGRGIGETQY
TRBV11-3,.,ASSLDRETQY
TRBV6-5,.,ATTSAGGKYEQY
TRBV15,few,ATSMGGSGGYNEQF
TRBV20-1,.,SARTGDEQY